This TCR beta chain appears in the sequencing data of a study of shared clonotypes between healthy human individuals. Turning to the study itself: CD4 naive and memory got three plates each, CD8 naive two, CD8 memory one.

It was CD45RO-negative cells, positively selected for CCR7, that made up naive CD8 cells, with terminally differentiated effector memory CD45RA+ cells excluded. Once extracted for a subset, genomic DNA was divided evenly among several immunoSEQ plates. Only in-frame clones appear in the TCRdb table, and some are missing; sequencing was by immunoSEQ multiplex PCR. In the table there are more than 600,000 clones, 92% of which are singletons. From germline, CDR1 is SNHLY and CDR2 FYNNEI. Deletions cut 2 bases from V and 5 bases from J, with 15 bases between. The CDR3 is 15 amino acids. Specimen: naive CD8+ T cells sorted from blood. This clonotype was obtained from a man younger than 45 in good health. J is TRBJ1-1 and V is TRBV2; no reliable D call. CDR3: CASSERAAPYTEAFF. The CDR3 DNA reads TGTGCCAGCAGTGAAAGGGCGGCCCCGTATACTGAAGCTTTCTTT.